Below, 7 T cell receptor beta chains from the same sample are listed, as sequenced in a study of cytomegalovirus exposure and HLA in healthy donors. The PCR was carried out with 60 Vbeta primers and 13 Jbeta primers. Method: immunoSEQ multiplex PCR; TCRdb's copy keeps in-frame clones and lacks some. Among about 150,000 clones listed, more than 65% were seen once. The sample taken for sequencing was PBMCs. All receptors come from a man in his thirties or forties in good health and CMV-seropositive.

The rearrangement joins TRBV11-2 to TRBJ2-7, with D perhaps matching TRBD1 (5 bases). Germline V gene sequence: CDR1 SGHAT, CDR2 FQNNGV. The CDR3 has 14 residues. The V end lost 4 bases, the J end lost 2 bases, and 12 bases lay between the germline ends. CDR3 in amino acids: CASSSKGNPYEQYF. The CDR3 nucleotides are TGTGCCAGCAGCTCGAAGGGGAACCCCTACGAGCAGTACTTC.

This clone has a single count. The V gene is TRBV27, the J gene TRBJ2-2; 7 bases agree with TRBD1. The CDR3 spans 14 residues. CDR1 and CDR2 (germline): MNHEY, SMNVEV (reference sequence). The junction had 5 bases not matched to a gene; V was cut back by 7 bases and J by 3 bases. CDR3 protein: CASTRQGDTGELFF. DNA for the CDR3: TGTGCCAGCACAAGGCAGGGGGACACCGGGGAGCTGTTTTTT.

The chain combines TRBV27 with TRBJ2-5; 10 bases map to TRBD2. The J call is in doubt because the DNA end fits TRBJ2-7 better. The CDR3 has 15 amino acids. From germline, CDR1 is MNHEY and CDR2 SMNVEV (reference sequence). CDR3 sequence reads: CASSLFSGRIHEQYF. The CDR3, as DNA: TGTGCCAGCAGTTTGTTTAGCGGGAGGATCCACGAGCAGTACTTC.

The genes are TRBV18 and TRBJ2-3; TRBD1 matches 10 bases. Trimming took 2 bases from V and 6 from J; bases not matched to a gene: 8. Germline lookup yields CDR1 KGHSH and CDR2 LQKENI. CDR3 length: 16 amino acids. As DNA, the CDR3 is TGTGCCAGCTCACCATGGCGACAGGGGGCAGGGGATACGCAGTATTTT. The encoded protein is CASSPWRQGAGDTQYF.

The gene calls are TRBV28 and TRBJ2-1, with TRBD2 matching 8 bases. J lost 8 bases, V lost 5 bases, and 14 bases had no gene match. The CDR3 spans 16 residues. In germline, CDR1 is MDHEN, CDR2 SYDVKM. For the CDR3, the DNA is TGTGCCAGCAGTCCCCTAAGGACAGCGGGAGTGTATGAGCAGTTCTTC. It specifies CASSPLRTAGVYEQFF.

V is TRBV29-1 and J is TRBJ1-1; D may be TRBD1 (6 bases). Trimming shortened V by 4 bases and J by 12 bases, and 15 bases separated the two germline ends. This CDR3 comprises 11 residues. CDR1 and CDR2 (germline): SQVTM, ANQGSEA. The CDR3 region is CSVGQASLPFF. The CDR3 DNA follows: TGCAGCGTTGGACAGGCAAGCCTTCCTTTCTTT.

The chain uses TRBV5-4 and TRBJ2-1, with TRBD2 identical over 8 bases. CDR1 is SGHNT, CDR2 YYREEE, per germline (reference sequence). The CDR3 extends over 14 amino acids. After removal of 0 bases from V and 5 bases from J, the junction contained 1 base not matched to a gene. This CDR3 reads CASSLAGGNNEQFF. For the CDR3, the DNA is TGTGCCAGCAGCTTGGCGGGAGGGAACAATGAGCAGTTCTTC.